Presented here are 15 T cell receptor beta chains from one specimen sequenced in a study of blood T cell repertoires in COVID-19. Produced via immunoSEQ multiplex PCR; TCRdb's table is partial and in-frame only. This repertoire shows under 150,000 clones, around 80% found once; its top ten account for roughly 3.6%. Sequences were obtained from peripheral blood. The receptor source for this set is a man in his sixties with acute or convalescent COVID-19.

The V gene is TRBV9, the J gene TRBJ2-5; the D gene is possibly TRBD2 (6 bases). This CDR3 is 15 amino acids long. V was trimmed by 0 bases and J by 3 bases, leaving 12 bases between them. The germline CDR1 and CDR2 sequences are SGDLS and YYNGEE. As DNA, the CDR3 is TGTGCCAGCAGCGTAGATCGGGGGATGGAAGAGACCCAGTACTTC. This codes for CASSVDRGMEETQYF. The complete variable domain, with remaining parts taken from reference TRBV9 and TRBJ2-5, reads DSGVTQTPKHLITATGQRVTLRCSPRSGDLSVYWYQQSLDQGLQFLIQYYNGEERAKGNILERFSAQQFPDLHSELNLSSLELGDSALYFCASSVDRGMEETQYFGPGTRLLVL.

This chain connects TRBV3-1 (or the pseudogene TRBV3-2) to TRBJ2-5, with D uncertain. The germline CDR1 and CDR2 sequences are LGHDT and YNNKEL (reference sequence). The CDR3 contains 12 residues. With 0 bases removed from V and 6 bases from J, the gap between germline ends came to 5 bases. The CDR3 DNA reads TGTGCCAGCAGCCAAGATGAGAAGACCCAGTACTTC. Protein: CASSQDEKTQYF.

The J gene is TRBJ1-1, the V gene TRBV18, with D unresolved. With 4 bases removed from V and 1 base from J, the gap between germline ends came to 4 bases. The CDR3 totals 12 residues. The germline V gene encodes CDR1 KGHSH and CDR2 LQKENI. The CDR3 region has the DNA TGTGCCAGCTCACACGGGAACACTGAAGCTTTCTTT. This codes for CASSHGNTEAFF.

CDR3 region: CSAGQGTGEQYF. The DNA of the CDR3 is TGCAGCGCGGGACAGGGGACCGGCGAGCAGTACTTC. V gene TRBV29-1 combines with J gene TRBJ2-7; 10 bases map to TRBD1. The CDR3 extends over 12 amino acids. CDR1 SQVTM and CDR2 ANQGSEA come from the germline V gene. Trimming cost V 7 bases and J 6 bases; bases outside gene matches: 6.

This chain uses TRBV7-9 with TRBJ2-1; D remains unclear. CDR3 length: 14 residues. Germline V gives CDR1 SEHNR, CDR2 FQNEAQ (reference sequence). V was cut by 2 bases and J by 0 bases, with 5 bases left in between. This CDR3 is CASSLSVSYNEQFF. DNA of the CDR3: TGTGCCAGCAGCTTATCAGTCTCCTACAATGAGCAGTTCTTC.

The V gene is TRBV19, the J gene TRBJ1-5; D perhaps matches TRBD1 (6 bases). This CDR3 spans 15 amino acids. Trimming removed 6 bases at V and 3 bases at J, with 15 bases between. Germline lookup yields CDR1 LNHDA and CDR2 SQIVND (reference sequence). CDR3 amino acids: CASRNTGKPNQPQHF. The CDR3 region has the DNA TGTGCCAGTAGAAATACAGGGAAGCCCAATCAGCCCCAGCATTTT.

V is TRBV28 and J is TRBJ1-5; D might be TRBD1 (6 bases). The V and J ends lost 4 bases and 2 bases respectively, with 15 bases between them. The CDR3 contains 16 residues. CDR1 and CDR2 (germline): MDHEN, SYDVKM. This chain's CDR3 is CASSSLDRIGNQPQHF. Written as DNA, the CDR3 is TGTGCCAGCAGTTCCCTCGACAGGATTGGCAATCAGCCCCAGCATTTT.

The chain employs TRBV27 and TRBJ2-7; D uncertain. This CDR3 is built from 13 residues. V was pared by 6 bases and J by 7 bases, with 16 bases between. Germline V lookup: CDR1 MNHEY, CDR2 SMNVEV (reference sequence). The CDR3 spells CASRMPSRREQYF. Written as DNA, the CDR3 is TGTGCCAGCAGGATGCCCTCTAGACGGGAGCAGTACTTC.

This clone was seen a handful of times. The rearrangement links TRBV4-3 to TRBJ2-1; 9 bases fit TRBD1. Germline CDR1 is LGHNA and CDR2 is YSLEER. V lost 0 bases, J lost 4 bases, and 4 bases stayed unmatched. This CDR3 spans 16 amino acids. The DNA for the CDR3 is TGCGCCAGCAGCCAAGAGTTGGACAGGGGTTACAATGAGCAGTTCTTC. This encodes CASSQELDRGYNEQFF.

The chain couples TRBV7-2 to TRBJ1-2; TRBD1 matches at 7 bases. The CDR3 spans 17 residues. V shed 1 base, J shed 6 bases, and the junction held 14 bases outside the gene matches. Germline CDR1 is SGHTA and CDR2 is FQGNSA. The CDR3 sequence is CASSLGDSILQDDGYTF. The CDR3 coding sequence is TGTGCCAGCAGCTTAGGGGACAGTATTCTTCAGGATGATGGCTACACCTTC. Filled out from reference TRBV7-2 and TRBJ1-2, the complete variable domain reads GAGVSQSPSNKVTEKGKDVELRCDPISGHTALYWYRQSLGQGLEFLIYFQGNSAPDKSGLPSDRFSAERTGGSVSTLTIQRTQQEDSAVYLCASSLGDSILQDDGYTFGSGTRLTVV.

The chain recombines TRBV5-5 with TRBJ2-2; 7 nucleotides match TRBD1. Germline lookup yields CDR1 SGHKS and CDR2 YYEKEE (reference sequence). Unmatched junction bases numbered 9, after V lost 0 bases and J lost 7 bases. The CDR3 sequence is 16 residues long. Here the CDR3 DNA reads TGTGCCAGCAGCTTGGGACAGGGAATTGGCAGCGGGGAGCTGTTTTTT. Translation gives CASSLGQGIGSGELFF. The full variable domain, in which reference TRBV5-5 and TRBJ2-2 provide the parts outside the CDR3, is DAGVTQSPTHLIKTRGQQVTLRCSPISGHKSVSWYQQVLGQGPQFIFQYYEKEERGRGNFPDRFSARQFPNYSSELNVNALLLGDSALYLCASSLGQGIGSGELFFGEGSRLTVL.

This clone was seen once. The V and J genes are TRBV21-1 and TRBJ1-5. TRBV21-1 represents a pseudogene. This CDR3 spans 17 amino acids. The CDR3 bases are TGTGCCAGCAGCAAATGCCGTTCGGGGTATGTAGGGCAGCCCCAGCATTTT. It specifies CASSKCRSGYVGQPQHF.

The chain employs TRBV4-1 and TRBJ2-7; 10 nucleotides align to TRBD1. Germline V gene data show CDR1 as MGHRA and CDR2 as YSYEKL. Trimming cost V 1 base and J 3 bases; bases outside gene matches: 0. The CDR3 runs to 14 residues. In DNA, the CDR3 is TGCGCCAGCAGCCAAGGGGACAGGGGCTACGAGCAGTACTTC. The encoded protein is CASSQGDRGYEQYF.

V usage is TRBV18 and J usage is TRBJ1-1; maybe TRBD1 (6 bases). V gave up 8 bases and J gave up 3 bases, with 10 bases separating them. Germline CDR1 is KGHSH and CDR2 is LQKENI. The CDR3 loop spans 12 amino acids. The CDR3 DNA is TGTGCCAGCCCTAACAGGGACACTGAAGCTTTCTTT. It specifies CASPNRDTEAFF.

The chain joins TRBV9 to TRBJ1-3; 7 bases agree with TRBD1. J was trimmed by 0 bases and V by 4 bases; bases with no gene match: 7. The CDR3 extends over 16 amino acids. Germline-derived CDR1 and CDR2 are SGDLS and YYNGEE. The chain's CDR3 is CASSLGQEFSGNTIYF. CDR3 sequence (DNA): TGTGCCAGCAGCCTCGGACAGGAGTTCTCTGGAAACACCATATATTTT.